One and the same sample provided the 32 T cell receptor beta chains below, sequenced in a study of blood T cell repertoires in COVID-19. TCRdb keeps only in-frame clones here, not all; method: immunoSEQ multiplex PCR. In the table there are 310,000 or so clones, more than 70% of which are singletons. The sample comprised peripheral blood. The receptors originated from a woman between 45 and 65 years old with acute or convalescent COVID-19.

The chain couples TRBV6-6 to TRBJ2-1; TRBD2 matches 11 bases. J was trimmed by 8 bases and V by 7 bases; bases with no gene match: 10. CDR1 is MNHNY and CDR2 is SVGAGI in the germline V gene (reference sequence). The CDR3 is 15 amino acids. CDR3: CASILSGRARDEQFF. CDR3 sequence (DNA): TGTGCCAGCATCCTTAGCGGGAGGGCCAGGGATGAGCAGTTCTTC.

The chain employs TRBV28 and TRBJ1-4, with 9 positions matching TRBD1. J gave up 8 bases and V 5 bases, and 6 bases lay outside the gene matches. The CDR3 runs to 14 residues. Looked up from germline, CDR1 is MDHEN and CDR2 is SYDVKM. The CDR3: CASSRGQGEEKLFF. The CDR3 region has the DNA TGTGCCAGCAGTCGGGGACAGGGTGAAGAAAAACTGTTTTTT. Drawing the rest from reference TRBV28 and TRBJ1-4, the complete variable domain is DVKVTQSSRYLVKRTGEKVFLECVQDMDHENMFWYRQDPGLGLRLIYFSYDVKMKEKGDIPEGYSVSREKKERFSLILESASTNQTSMYLCASSRGQGEEKLFFGSGTQLSVL.

The chain recombines TRBV28 with TRBJ2-1; 10 bases are shared with TRBD1. V was pared by 6 bases and J by 5 bases, with 4 bases of the junction left unmatched. Germline-derived CDR1 and CDR2 are MDHEN and SYDVKM. This CDR3 contains 14 residues. The CDR3 DNA reads as TGTGCCAGCAGAGGACAGGGGGTGAACAATGAGCAGTTCTTC. Amino acids: CASRGQGVNNEQFF.

The V call is TRBV9, the J call TRBJ2-1, with TRBD2 matching over 8 bases. CDR3 length equals 16 residues. The V gene's germline CDR1 is SGDLS and CDR2 YYNGEE. Trimming at V came to 5 bases and at J to 1 base, leaving 8 bases not matched to a gene. The CDR3: CASSEDSGRSYNEQFF. CDR3 DNA: TGTGCCAGCAGTGAAGACAGCGGGAGATCCTACAATGAGCAGTTCTTC.

The chain couples TRBV2 to TRBJ2-5; 10 bases fit TRBD1. The CDR3 length is 14 residues. The germline V gene has CDR1 SNHLY and CDR2 FYNNEI. The V and J ends lost 7 bases and 5 bases, in that order; junction bases with no gene match: 7. CDR3 protein: CASKYDRGRETQYF. DNA of the CDR3: TGTGCCAGCAAATACGACAGGGGGCGGGAGACCCAGTACTTC.

This chain links TRBV19 with TRBJ1-3; 9 positions match TRBD1. This CDR3 has 17 amino acids. The trim removed 4 bases at V and 8 bases at J, leaving 15 bases unmatched. Germline V gene lookup returns CDR1 LNHDA and CDR2 SQIVND (reference sequence). This CDR3 reads CASSTPYTWTGADTIYF. For the CDR3, the DNA is TGTGCCAGTAGTACCCCCTATACTTGGACAGGGGCGGACACCATATATTTT.

CDR3 residues: CASSLYGTGLRETQYF. The CDR3 nucleotides are TGTGCCAGCAGTTTATATGGGACAGGACTAAGAGAGACCCAGTACTTC. The chain links TRBV27 to TRBJ2-5; 8 bases line up with TRBD1. Unmatched junction bases numbered 8, after V lost 1 base and J lost 4 bases. The CDR3 spans 16 residues. Germline-derived CDR1 and CDR2 are MNHEY and SMNVEV (reference sequence).

The chain carries TRBV3-1 (or the pseudogene TRBV3-2) and TRBJ1-4, with a possible D match to TRBD1 (5 bases). CDR3 length: 15 amino acids. The ends were cut back, 3 bases at V and 5 bases at J, with 13 bases in the middle. Germline V lookup: CDR1 LGHDT, CDR2 YNNKEL (reference sequence). DNA of the CDR3: TGTGCCAGCAGCCATCGAGGCAGGGCCAATGAAAAACTGTTTTTT. This codes for CASSHRGRANEKLFF.

This clone was picked up one time. The genes are TRBV2 and TRBJ1-5; possible D gene TRBD1, 6 bases. In germline, CDR1 is SNHLY, CDR2 FYNNEI. The CDR3 consists of 14 residues. Trimming removed 4 bases at V and 6 bases at J, with 13 bases between. The CDR3 protein is CASSGGQRTQPQHF. The CDR3 DNA sequence: TGTGCCAGCAGTGGAGGACAGCGGACTCAGCCCCAGCATTTT.

The chain employs TRBV5-1 and TRBJ2-3; D not resolved. V was clipped by 1 base and J by 3 bases, with 9 bases between them. The CDR3 sequence is 14 residues long. In germline, CDR1 is SGHRS, CDR2 YFSETQ. CDR3 bases: TGCGCCAGCAGCTTGTTTTTAGATACAGATACGCAGTATTTT. Translation: CASSLFLDTDTQYF.

As regards this clone: One end of the junction varies from germline; a read error may be responsible. The J gene is TRBJ2-1, the V gene TRBV7-2; 7 bases fit TRBD2. This CDR3 spans 14 amino acids. CDR1 is SGHTA and CDR2 is FQGNSA in the germline V gene. CDR3 DNA: TGTGCCAGCAGCGTAGCGGGCCCCTACAATGAGCAGTTCTTC. It translates to CASSVAGPYNEQFF.

This chain links TRBV4-2 with TRBJ2-7, with 11 bases aligning to TRBD1. V lost 2 bases, J lost 12 bases, and 9 bases stayed unmatched. Germline CDR1 LGHNA, CDR2 YNFKEQ. This CDR3 is 14 amino acids long. The CDR3 loop reads CASSQWTGGENRYF. The CDR3 nucleotides are TGTGCCAGCAGCCAATGGACAGGGGGCGAAAATCGGTACTTC.

V is TRBV25-1 and J is TRBJ2-4; no definite D call. With 6 bases removed from V and 4 bases from J, the gap between germline ends came to 13 bases. Germline V gives CDR1 MGHDK, CDR2 SYGVNS. There are 14 residues in the CDR3. CDR3 loop: CASSQTATKNIQYF. The CDR3, as DNA: TGTGCCAGCAGCCAAACAGCTACAAAAAACATTCAGTACTTC.

The V gene is TRBV6-2 or TRBV6-3, the J gene TRBJ2-5, with 11 bases identical to TRBD2. CDR3 length equals 16 residues. In germline, CDR1 is MNHEY, CDR2 SVGEGT. Germline trimming cut 6 bases from V and 5 bases from J; bases unmatched to any gene: 11. The CDR3 DNA reads TGTGCCAGCAGCAGAATACTAGCGGGAGAAGGGGAGACCCAGTACTTC. Its translation: CASSRILAGEGETQYF.

This clone was counted a single time. The V and J genes are TRBV9 and TRBJ2-2; 11 nucleotides agree with TRBD2. The trim removed 0 bases at V and 6 bases at J, leaving 7 bases unmatched. CDR3 length: 17 amino acids. Germline loops: CDR1 SGDLS, CDR2 YYNGEE. The CDR3 protein is CASSVDNSGRAAGELFF. The CDR3, as DNA: TGTGCCAGCAGCGTAGATAATAGCGGGAGGGCAGCCGGGGAGCTGTTTTTT.

The chain uses TRBV9 and TRBJ2-1; D remains ambiguous. The CDR3 has 16 residues. Germline lookup yields CDR1 SGDLS and CDR2 YYNGEE. V was pared by 0 bases and J by 4 bases, with 14 bases between. CDR3 residues: CASSVVRQAIYNEQFF. The CDR3 DNA reads as TGTGCCAGCAGCGTAGTGCGCCAGGCCATTTACAATGAGCAGTTCTTC.

The V and J genes are TRBV27 and TRBJ1-1; D gene unclear. V was cut by 5 bases and J by 2 bases, with 12 bases left in between. Germline V gene data show CDR1 as MNHEY and CDR2 as SMNVEV (reference sequence). CDR3 size: 14 residues. CDR3 sequence: CASSASRINTEAFF. CDR3 DNA sequence: TGTGCCAGCAGTGCTTCCAGGATTAACACTGAAGCTTTCTTT.

The chain carries TRBV28 and TRBJ1-2; 8 positions match TRBD1. CDR1 and CDR2 from the germline V gene are MDHEN and SYDVKM. There are 16 residues in the CDR3. With 7 bases clipped from V and 4 bases from J, the junction kept 14 bases outside the gene matches. CDR3: CASILSGQGISYGYTF. CDR3 coding DNA: TGTGCCAGCATCCTTTCTGGACAGGGTATTTCCTATGGCTACACCTTC.

V is TRBV5-4 and J is TRBJ2-2; 9 bases fit TRBD2. The CDR3 length is 14 residues. The junction had 4 bases not matched to a gene; V was cut back by 7 bases and J by 3 bases. Germline loops: CDR1 SGHNT, CDR2 YYREEE (reference sequence). CDR3 nucleotides: TGTGCCAGCGAAATAGCGGGAGACACCGGGGAGCTGTTTTTT. Translating gives CASEIAGDTGELFF.

The chain uses TRBV20-1 and TRBJ2-7; possible D gene TRBD2, 5 bases. Deletions cut 5 bases from V and 6 bases from J, with 11 bases between. Germline V lookup: CDR1 DFQATT, CDR2 SNEGSKA (reference sequence). The CDR3 is 11 residues long. The chain's CDR3 is CSAPGKSEQYF. In DNA form, the CDR3 reads TGCAGTGCTCCGGGAAAAAGCGAGCAGTACTTC.

This rearrangement joins TRBV28 to TRBJ2-3; 9 bases map to TRBD2. The V segment lost 3 bases and the J segment 0 bases; nucleotides outside the gene matches: 4. CDR3 length equals 16 residues. The germline V gene has CDR1 MDHEN and CDR2 SYDVKM. CDR3 residues: CASSLTSGPSTDTQYF. The DNA of the CDR3 is TGTGCCAGCAGTTTGACTAGCGGACCTAGCACAGATACGCAGTATTTT.

J is TRBJ2-1 and V is TRBV11-3; 10 bases agree with TRBD1. The CDR3 runs to 15 residues. Germline CDR1 is SGHNT and CDR2 is YENEEA. The J segment lost 5 bases and the V segment lost 5 bases, leaving 6 bases of the junction unmatched. CDR3 nucleotide sequence: TGTGCCAGCAGCCAAGCCGGGACAGGGGACAATGAGCAGTTCTTC. Encoded protein: CASSQAGTGDNEQFF. Full variable domain (rest looked up from reference TRBV11-3 and TRBJ2-1): EAGVVQSPRYKIIEKKQPVAFWCNPISGHNTLYWYLQNLGQGPELLIRYENEEAVDDSQLPKDRFSAERLKGVDSTLKIQPAELGDSAVYLCASSQAGTGDNEQFFGPGTRLTVL.

V and J are TRBV4-2 and TRBJ1-4; weak D call: TRBD1 (6 bases). The CDR3 is made up of 18 amino acids. Trimming shortened V by 0 bases and J by 4 bases, and 18 bases separated the two germline ends. Germline values: CDR1 LGHNA, CDR2 YNFKEQ. The CDR3: CASSQDRGGSPGNEKLFF. In DNA form, the CDR3 reads TGTGCCAGCAGCCAAGACAGGGGCGGTAGCCCCGGTAATGAAAAACTGTTTTTT.

V is TRBV21-1 and J is TRBJ1-1. TRBV21-1 represents a pseudogene. The CDR3 totals 15 residues. The CDR3 sequence: CASSKGDGGRTEAFF. DNA for the CDR3: TGTGCCAGCAGCAAAGGGGACGGGGGGCGGACTGAAGCTTTCTTT.

This clone was seen just once. The chain is built from TRBV5-1 and TRBJ2-3; 13 bases agree with TRBD2. Germline CDR1 SGHRS, CDR2 YFSETQ. The V and J ends lost 5 bases and 2 bases, in that order; junction bases with no gene match: 17. The CDR3 contains 20 residues. The CDR3: CASRQSGLAGWRSYTDTQYF. The CDR3 DNA follows: TGCGCCAGCAGGCAGTCGGGACTAGCGGGATGGAGGAGCTACACAGATACGCAGTATTTT.

The chain recombines TRBV25-1 with TRBJ1-5; D gene ambiguous. This CDR3 comprises 16 residues. Germline values: CDR1 MGHDK, CDR2 SYGVNS. Trimming pared 5 bases from V and 16 bases from J, leaving 30 bases between. For the CDR3, the DNA is TGTGCCAGCAGTAGTCAACCCTGGGCAGGCCCTTTGTTCGAACATTTT. This translates into CASSSQPWAGPLFEHF.

CDR3 loop: CATLGAEPYNEQFF. The CDR3 region has the DNA TGTGCCACCCTAGGAGCGGAACCCTACAATGAGCAGTTCTTC. V is TRBV24-1 and J is TRBJ2-1; maybe TRBD2 (5 bases). CDR3 length: 14 amino acids. V was pared by 9 bases and J by 2 bases, with 13 bases between. The V gene's germline CDR1 is KGHDR and CDR2 SFDVKD.

The chain is built from TRBV7-8 and TRBJ2-3; no clear D gene. The germline V gene encodes CDR1 SGHVS and CDR2 FQNEAQ. Trimming stripped 6 bases from V and 2 bases from J, with 9 bases between. The CDR3 is 13 amino acids. The DNA of the CDR3 is TGTGCCAGCAGTAGACTCTTCACAGATACGCAGTATTTT. It codes for CASSRLFTDTQYF. Based on the CDR3 plus reference TRBV7-8 and TRBJ2-3, the full variable domain is GAGVSQSPRYKVAKRGQDVALRCDPISGHVSLFWYQQALGQGPEFLTYFQNEAQLDKSGLPSDRFFAERPEGSVSTLKIQRTQQEDSAVYLCASSRLFTDTQYFGPGTRLTVL.

V gene TRBV7-2 combines with J gene TRBJ2-5; perhaps TRBD2 as D (5 bases). In germline, CDR1 is SGHTA, CDR2 FQGNSA. The CDR3 spans 14 residues. Trimming cost V 5 bases and J 3 bases, with 13 bases left between them. This CDR3 is CASSPASGEETQYF. The CDR3 nucleotides are TGTGCCAGCAGCCCCGCCTCCGGGGAAGAGACCCAGTACTTC.

The chain joins TRBV27 to TRBJ2-7, with TRBD1 matching 9 bases. Germline trimming cut 6 bases from V and 5 bases from J; bases unmatched to any gene: 5. The germline gives CDR1 MNHEY, CDR2 SMNVEV (reference sequence). The CDR3 is made up of 13 amino acids. The CDR3 DNA reads as TGTGCCAGCAGGAGACAGGGGGGCGACGAGCAGTACTTC. This encodes CASRRQGGDEQYF.

The rearrangement links TRBV5-6 to TRBJ1-2; 8 bases map to TRBD1. The CDR3 is made up of 14 amino acids. With 4 bases clipped from V and 4 bases from J, the junction kept 6 bases outside the gene matches. CDR1 is SGHDT and CDR2 is YYEEEE in the germline V gene. CDR3 residues: CASSRAGGSYGYTF. CDR3 coding DNA: TGTGCCAGCAGCCGCGCAGGGGGCAGCTATGGCTACACCTTC.

The V gene is TRBV24-1, the J gene TRBJ1-2; 8 bases line up with TRBD1. The ends lost 4 bases at V and 8 bases at J; junction bases unmatched: 5. The germline gives CDR1 KGHDR, CDR2 SFDVKD. The CDR3 contains 13 residues. The CDR3 region is CATSDRGLNGYTF. The CDR3 DNA follows: TGTGCCACCAGTGACAGGGGGCTTAACGGCTACACCTTC.